The 10 T cell receptor beta chains below come from one sample, sequenced in a study of blood T cell repertoires in COVID-19. Some clones are missing from TCRdb's copy, which holds only in-frame ones; the method was immunoSEQ multiplex PCR. The sample lists hundreds of thousands of clones, about 90% occurring once. Sequencing was performed on PBMCs or T cells enriched from blood (not recorded which). These receptors all come from a man in his forties or fifties who had been exposed to COVID-19.

This sequence joins TRBV5-1 and TRBJ2-5; 11 nucleotides match TRBD2. V shed 4 bases and J 2 bases; nucleotides not matched to a gene: 7. This CDR3 is 16 amino acids long. CDR1 and CDR2 (germline): SGHRS, YFSETQ. CDR3 DNA: TGCGCCAGCAGCGAGACCGGGACTAGCGGACAAGAGACCCAGTACTTC. Translating it yields CASSETGTSGQETQYF.

This clone was seen just once. The V and J genes are TRBV29-1 and TRBJ2-1; 13 bases are a match to TRBD2. From germline, CDR1 is SQVTM and CDR2 ANQGSEA. CDR3 length: 16 residues. J gave up 0 bases and V 7 bases, and 6 bases lay outside the gene matches. Here the CDR3 reads CSAGLAGPSSYNEQFF. CDR3 nucleotides: TGCAGCGCGGGACTAGCGGGGCCGAGCTCCTACAATGAGCAGTTCTTC.

The chain is built from TRBV7-9 and TRBJ1-1; 8 nucleotides line up with TRBD1. Germline CDR1 and CDR2: SEHNR and FQNEAQ (reference sequence). V dropped 5 bases and J dropped 1; count of bases not matched to a gene: 9. The CDR3 contains 16 residues. Here the CDR3 DNA reads TGTGCCAGCAGCCCGACGACAGGGGATAAGAACACTGAAGCTTTCTTT. Residues: CASSPTTGDKNTEAFF.

This clone was found once. The rearrangement links TRBV18 to TRBJ1-2, with D possibly being TRBD1 (5 bases). The V gene's germline CDR1 is KGHSH and CDR2 LQKENI. The CDR3 totals 14 residues. Between the trimmed V and J ends, which lost 6 bases and 4 bases, there was a span of 15 bases. The CDR3 loop reads CASSPGRATYGYTF. DNA for the CDR3: TGTGCCAGCTCCCCGGGCAGGGCCACCTATGGCTACACCTTC.

On this clone: The junction and the germline gene differ at one end; a read error may be behind it. This chain links TRBV3-1 (or the pseudogene TRBV3-2) with TRBJ2-5; 14 bases fit TRBD2. The CDR3 has 17 residues. From germline, CDR1 is LGHDT and CDR2 YNNKEL (reference sequence). For the CDR3, the DNA is TGTGCCAGCAGCCAAGTCCCGCCGGGACTAGCGGGAGTGACCAAGAACTTC. The encoded protein is CASSQVPPGLAGVTKNF.

This chain joins TRBV29-1 and TRBJ2-3; D is undetermined. Germline V gene sequence: CDR1 SQVTM, CDR2 ANQGSEA. The CDR3 has 14 residues. V was cut by 6 bases and J by 0 bases, with 13 bases left in between. In nucleotides, the CDR3 is TGCAGCGTGGCCCCGATTTTAAGCACAGATACGCAGTATTTT. Protein: CSVAPILSTDTQYF.

The chain has TRBV6-4 and TRBJ1-1; TRBD1 matches 7 bases. V trimming: 0 bases; J trimming: 2 bases; junction bases outside the gene matches: 6. Germline CDR1 MRHNA, CDR2 SNTAGT. The CDR3 has 16 amino acids. The CDR3 sequence is CASSDSNNRGNTEAFF. CDR3 DNA sequence: TGTGCCAGCAGTGACTCGAACAACAGGGGTAACACTGAAGCTTTCTTT.

This rearrangement joins TRBV5-6 to TRBJ1-1; no clear D gene. V was trimmed by 0 bases and J by 7 bases, leaving 10 bases between them. This CDR3 has 13 residues. Per the germline V gene, CDR1 is SGHDT and CDR2 is YYEEEE. Written as DNA, the CDR3 is TGTGCCAGCAGCTTGGGGGCTTTGGGTGAAGCTTTCTTT. It specifies CASSLGALGEAFF.

The V gene is TRBV2, the J gene TRBJ1-2; 9 nucleotides line up with TRBD1. J gave up 7 bases and V 5 bases, and 2 bases lay outside the gene matches. Per germline, CDR1 SNHLY and CDR2 FYNNEI. This CDR3 is built from 12 residues. DNA for the CDR3: TGTGCCAGCAGTAGGGACAGGGCTGGCTACACCTTC. The encoded protein is CASSRDRAGYTF.

This clone was seen more than once but under ten times. V and J are TRBV5-1 and TRBJ2-5, with 8 bases identical to TRBD1. The CDR3 length is 14 residues. Trimming cost V 4 bases and J 1 base; bases outside gene matches: 3. The germline gives CDR1 SGHRS, CDR2 YFSETQ. CDR3 protein: CASSVTGGQETQYF. CDR3 bases: TGCGCCAGCAGCGTAACAGGGGGCCAAGAGACCCAGTACTTC.